This TCR beta chain was profiled in a study of shared clonotypes between healthy human individuals. At the level of the study: The study enrolled a couple of women and three men aged 18 to 49.

The germline V gene has CDR1 SGHTA and CDR2 FQGTGA. This CDR3 spans 14 amino acids. Trimming took 3 bases from V and 0 from J, leaving 5 bases between them. Clones were sequenced by immunoSEQ multiplex PCR, and TCRdb holds only the in-frame ones, with some missing. This repertoire shows more than 2,000,000 clones, around 94% found once; its top ten account for roughly 0.15%. The receptor was derived from a man aged 18 to 30 in good health. The sample consisted of naive CD4+ T cells sorted from blood. The subset denotes: CD45RA+ positively selected. The chain uses TRBV7-3 and TRBJ2-2; D not resolved. CDR3: CASSFTSNTGELFF. The CDR3 DNA follows: TGTGCCAGCAGCTTTACTTCGAACACCGGGGAGCTGTTTTTT.